Shown below are 26 T cell receptor beta chains from a single sample sequenced in a study of blood T cells in healthy people across ages. A second about 7 to 11 cycle PCR used barcoded and J-beta primers. TCRdb re-derived calls from the 5' RACE reads in MiXCR, one entry per CDR3 protein. This sample yields roughly 680,000 distinct CDR3 sequences, of which 45% to 50% are seen a single time; 30% to 40% belongs to the top ten. The sample comprised blood. These receptors all stem from a woman aged 55-69 years in good health.

This chain uses TRBV6-1 with TRBJ1-5, with 7 bases identical to TRBD1. Germline V gene data show CDR1 as MNHNS and CDR2 as SASEGT. V shed 6 bases, J shed 4 bases, and the junction held 15 bases outside the gene matches. This CDR3 contains 17 residues. The CDR3 bases are TGTGCCAGCAGGACCGGCGGGGACAGAATTATAAATCAGCCCCAGCATTTT. Translated, it gives CASRTGGDRIINQPQHF.

The genes are TRBV11-1 and TRBJ2-2; 7 nucleotides match TRBD1. The CDR3 sequence is 16 residues long. In germline, CDR1 is SGHAT, CDR2 FQDESV (reference sequence). The junction had 7 bases not matched to a gene; V was cut back by 5 bases and J by 1 base. The DNA of the CDR3 is TGTGCCAGCAGCCTCCTGCAGGGGGAGAACACCGGGGAGCTGTTTTTT. Translating it yields CASSLLQGENTGELFF.

This chain uses TRBV28 with TRBJ1-5; D ambiguous. The germline gives CDR1 MDHEN, CDR2 SYDVKM. CDR3 length: 16 residues. Between the trimmed V and J ends, which lost 3 bases and 3 bases, there was a span of 15 bases. The CDR3, as DNA: TGTGCCAGCAGTTTCTCCCGCCGGGGTTTCAATCAGCCCCAGCATTTT. Protein: CASSFSRRGFNQPQHF. Drawing the rest from reference TRBV28 and TRBJ1-5, the complete variable domain is DVKVTQSSRYLVKRTGEKVFLECVQDMDHENMFWYRQDPGLGLRLIYFSYDVKMKEKGDIPEGYSVSREKKERFSLILESASTNQTSMYLCASSFSRRGFNQPQHFGDGTRLSIL.

This rearrangement joins TRBV4-2 to TRBJ2-1; 7 positions agree with TRBD2. Germline-derived CDR1 and CDR2 are LGHNA and YNFKEQ. The CDR3 spans 15 residues. V shed 1 base and J 6 bases; nucleotides not matched to a gene: 6. The CDR3 nucleotides are TGTGCCAGCAGCCAAGTTGGAGGGAGGGCCAATGAGCAGTTCTTC. Protein sequence: CASSQVGGRANEQFF.

This clonotype was found a few times. V and J are TRBV28 and TRBJ2-1; no clear D. CDR1 MDHEN and CDR2 SYDVKM come from the germline V gene. CDR3 length equals 16 residues. V dropped 2 bases and J dropped 0 bases, with 11 bases sitting between them. Here the CDR3 reads CASSLGPMRSYNEQFF. The CDR3 region has the DNA TGTGCCAGCAGTTTAGGGCCAATGCGCTCCTACAATGAGCAGTTCTTC.

On this clonotype: Since a much larger clone is just one base distant, this may be a read error. This sequence joins TRBV7-9 and TRBJ1-2; D gene ambiguous. CDR1 is SEHNR, CDR2 FQNEAQ, per germline (reference sequence). The CDR3 sequence is 13 residues long. CDR3 sequence reads: CASSLVGSYVYTF. The CDR3 nucleotides are TGTGCCAGCAGCTTAGTTGGGTCGTATGTCTACACCTTC.

J is TRBJ2-5 and V is TRBV7-6; D is perhaps TRBD1 (6 bases). The germline gives CDR1 SGHVS, CDR2 FNYEAQ. V lost 2 bases and J 0 bases, leaving 10 bases between the germline ends. The CDR3 loop spans 15 amino acids. The CDR3 DNA is TGTGCCAGCAGCTTAACCGGGACATACCAAGAGACCCAGTACTTC. This encodes CASSLTGTYQETQYF.

This clonotype was seen once. This sequence joins TRBV5-1 and TRBJ2-3; 11 nucleotides match TRBD2. The CDR3 sequence is 18 residues long. V shed 3 bases, J shed 2 bases, and the junction held 11 bases outside the gene matches. The germline V gene encodes CDR1 SGHRS and CDR2 YFSETQ. CDR3 in DNA: TGCGCCAGCAGCTACGCCGGGACTAGCGGAACCTACACAGATACGCAGTATTTT. Translating gives CASSYAGTSGTYTDTQYF.

CDR3: CASSAYRGNIQYF. CDR3 sequence (DNA): TGTGCCAGCAGCGCCTACAGAGGAAACATTCAGTACTTC. This sequence joins TRBV7-2 and TRBJ2-5; D is unresolved. The last part of the DNA fits TRBJ2-4 better; the J call may be wrong. From germline, CDR1 is SGHTA and CDR2 FQGNSA. This CDR3 has 13 amino acids.

This clonotype showed up many times. This chain joins TRBV4-3 and TRBJ2-7, with D uncertain. CDR1 is LGHNA, CDR2 YSLEER, per germline. CDR3 length: 15 amino acids. Trimming removed 0 bases at V and 5 bases at J, with 14 bases between. DNA for the CDR3: TGCGCCAGCAGCCAAGATTTTGACCCCGCCCACGAGCAGTACTTC. Translation gives CASSQDFDPAHEQYF.

The rearrangement links TRBV18 to TRBJ2-3; D not resolved. This CDR3 spans 14 amino acids. From germline, CDR1 is KGHSH and CDR2 LQKENI. V was cut by 4 bases and J by 5 bases, with 13 bases left in between. The CDR3 region is CASSLRDFLDTQYF. The CDR3 DNA sequence: TGTGCCAGCTCACTCCGTGACTTTCTAGATACGCAGTATTTT.

As for this clonotype: At one of its ends the junction is not consistent with the germline gene, which may arise from a read error. J is TRBJ2-7 and V is TRBV4-2, with TRBD2 matching over 10 bases. Per the germline V gene, CDR1 is LGHNA and CDR2 is YNFKEQ. The CDR3 is made up of 18 amino acids. The CDR3: CANSQGGSGRELRYEQYF. CDR3 DNA: TGTGCCAACAGCCAAGGCGGGAGCGGGAGGGAACTTCGCTACGAGCAGTACTTC.

V gene TRBV4-1 combines with J gene TRBJ2-4, with 8 bases that match TRBD2. The DNA end lines up better with TRBJ2-5; the J call may be wrong. The CDR3 is 16 residues long. Per germline, CDR1 MGHRA and CDR2 YSYEKL. The CDR3 loop reads CASSQDPSGSEKTQYF. The CDR3 DNA sequence: TGCGCCAGCAGCCAAGATCCCAGCGGGAGTGAAAAGACCCAGTACTTC.

In its sample, this clonotype was seen a few times. The J gene is TRBJ2-5, the V gene TRBV10-3, with D possibly matching TRBD2 (6 bases). The CDR3 covers 14 residues. V was shortened by 4 bases and J by 4 bases, with 13 bases between the two germline ends. CDR1 is ENHRY, CDR2 SYGVKD, per germline. The CDR3 loop is CAISVNPGGETQYF. CDR3 DNA sequence: TGTGCCATCAGTGTAAATCCCGGGGGAGAGACCCAGTACTTC.

This clonotype was observed a handful of times. A much larger clone differs from this one at a single base, so this may be a read error. This chain connects TRBV5-1 to TRBJ2-5; 11 nucleotides agree with TRBD1. With V trimmed by 4 bases and J by 11 bases, 16 bases remained unmatched. This CDR3 has 16 amino acids. Germline-derived CDR1 and CDR2 are SGHRS and YFSETQ. CDR3 protein: CASSRTGGLGYNEQYF. The CDR3 nucleotides read TGCGCCAGCAGCAGGACAGGGGGCCTCGGCTACAATGAGCAGTACTTC.

In regard to this clonotype: One end of the junction is discordant with germline, which a read error may explain. The chain uses TRBV27 and TRBJ1-2; tentatively, D is TRBD1 (6 bases). From germline, CDR1 is MNHEY and CDR2 SMNVEV (reference sequence). This CDR3 comprises 15 residues. The CDR3 region has the DNA TGTGCCAGCGGTTTACAACAGGGAGGGACCTATGGCTACACCTTC. Protein product: CASGLQQGGTYGYTF.

The rearrangement links TRBV7-3 to TRBJ2-1; no clear D gene. V lost 5 bases and J 8 bases, leaving 7 bases between the germline ends. Germline lookup yields CDR1 SGHTA and CDR2 FQGTGA. The CDR3 has 11 residues. This CDR3 is CASSPYDEQFF. Here the CDR3 DNA reads TGTGCCAGCAGCCCCTATGATGAGCAGTTCTTC. Filled out from reference TRBV7-3 and TRBJ2-1, the complete variable domain reads GAGVSQTPSNKVTEKGKYVELRCDPISGHTALYWYRQSLGQGPEFLIYFQGTGAADDSGLPNDRFFAVRPEGSVSTLKIQRTERGDSAVYLCASSPYDEQFFGPGTRLTVL.

The V call is TRBV27, the J call TRBJ1-6; no clear D. The CDR3 is made up of 13 amino acids. The germline V and J ends were trimmed by 5 bases and 8 bases, with 10 bases remaining between them. The germline CDR1 and CDR2 sequences are MNHEY and SMNVEV (reference sequence). CDR3 residues: CASSPRRDSPLHF. As DNA, the CDR3 is TGTGCCAGCAGTCCAAGACGGGATTCACCCCTCCACTTT.

On this clonotype: Relative to the germline gene, one junction end is altered; a read error may explain this. This chain links TRBV7-9 with TRBJ2-5; D is ambiguous. CDR1 is SEHNR, CDR2 FQNEAQ, per germline (reference sequence). The CDR3 contains 15 residues. Here the CDR3 DNA reads TGTGCCAGCAGCCAACCTCGGGCGTACCAAGAGACCCTGTACTTC. Translated: CASSQPRAYQETLYF.

J is TRBJ2-7 and V is TRBV11-2; D tentatively fits TRBD1 or TRBD2 (7 bases each). Trimming removed 5 bases at V and 2 bases at J, with 22 bases between. Germline CDR1 reads SGHAT; CDR2 reads FQNNGV. This CDR3 has 17 residues. CDR3 sequence: CASSVSRGGEKPYEQYF. In DNA, the CDR3 is TGTGCCAGCAGCGTCTCCAGGGGGGGAGAGAAACCCTACGAGCAGTACTTC.

The chain has TRBV27 and TRBJ2-5; 9 bases map to TRBD1. Germline V lookup: CDR1 MNHEY, CDR2 SMNVEV (reference sequence). V shed 4 bases, J shed 6 bases, and the junction held 12 bases outside the gene matches. The CDR3 loop spans 16 amino acids. The CDR3 sequence: CASSSRLRDRVKTQYF. As DNA, the CDR3 is TGTGCCAGCAGTTCCCGCCTCCGGGACAGGGTAAAGACCCAGTACTTC.

The chain combines TRBV29-1 with TRBJ1-4; no definite D call. Germline V lookup: CDR1 SQVTM, CDR2 ANQGSEA. This CDR3 has 12 amino acids. V was trimmed by 4 bases and J by 8 bases, leaving 11 bases between them. The CDR3 protein is CSVADIGEKLFF. CDR3 nucleotide sequence: TGCAGCGTTGCCGACATTGGGGAAAAACTGTTTTTT.

This clonotype was detected only a few times. This chain links TRBV7-2 with TRBJ1-1; D ambiguous. Germline V CDR1 and CDR2: SGHTA, FQGNSA. With 3 bases removed from V and 3 bases from J, the gap between germline ends came to 23 bases. This CDR3 has 18 amino acids. The DNA for the CDR3 is TGTGCCAGCAGCTTCCGGCCGAGCTTGGCCCGCTGGGACACTGAAGCTTTCTTT. It encodes CASSFRPSLARWDTEAFF.

The chain uses TRBV9 and TRBJ2-5; 10 nucleotides line up with TRBD2. The DNA matches TRBJ2-7 better at its end, which makes the J call doubtful. Germline lookup yields CDR1 SGDLS and CDR2 YYNGEE. CDR3 length: 16 residues. CDR3: CASSATPAGGSLEQYF. The CDR3 region has the DNA TGTGCCAGCAGCGCAACACCAGCGGGAGGGTCCCTCGAGCAGTACTTC.

The table lists this clonotype with a count of one. The V gene is TRBV7-8, the J gene TRBJ2-3; 9 bases agree with TRBD2. J lost 2 bases, V lost 4 bases, and 7 bases had no gene match. CDR1 is SGHVS and CDR2 is FQNEAQ in the germline V gene. CDR3 length equals 16 residues. The DNA for the CDR3 is TGTGCCAGCAGCTCCGTAGCGGGAGTCAACACAGATACGCAGTATTTT. This sequence encodes CASSSVAGVNTDTQYF.

The table lists this clonotype with a few counts. This chain connects TRBV6-2 or TRBV6-3 to TRBJ2-7, with D possibly matching TRBD2 (6 bases). The ends were cut back, 8 bases at V and 0 bases at J, with 8 bases in the middle. The germline V gene has CDR1 MNHEY and CDR2 SVGEGT. The CDR3 covers 12 residues. The chain's CDR3 is CASAGSSYEQYF. The CDR3 DNA is TGTGCCAGCGCGGGAAGCTCCTACGAGCAGTACTTC.